This T cell receptor (beta chain) was sequenced during a study of PD-L1 blockade in urothelial cancer. Time point here: pretreatment peripheral blood. Using immunoSEQ multiplex PCR, the repertoire was profiled, and TCRdb retains in-frame clones only, with some absent. The repertoire includes 50,000 or so clones, about 86% of them detected once, and 2.5% to 3.5% sits in the top ten. Germline-derived CDR1 and CDR2 are LGHNA and YSLEER. The CDR3 is 15 amino acids. V was clipped by 5 bases and J by 8 bases; unmatched bases: 13. The sequence came from a man aged 65 to 85 with urothelial cancer. The rearrangement joins TRBV4-3 to TRBJ1-2, with 8 bases matching TRBD1. The sample was PBMCs, taken around atezolizumab (anti-PD-L1) treatment. This CDR3 reads CASSSRDRNLVGYTF. CDR3 nucleotide sequence: TGCGCCAGCAGCTCCCGGGACAGGAATCTAGTGGGCTACACCTTC.